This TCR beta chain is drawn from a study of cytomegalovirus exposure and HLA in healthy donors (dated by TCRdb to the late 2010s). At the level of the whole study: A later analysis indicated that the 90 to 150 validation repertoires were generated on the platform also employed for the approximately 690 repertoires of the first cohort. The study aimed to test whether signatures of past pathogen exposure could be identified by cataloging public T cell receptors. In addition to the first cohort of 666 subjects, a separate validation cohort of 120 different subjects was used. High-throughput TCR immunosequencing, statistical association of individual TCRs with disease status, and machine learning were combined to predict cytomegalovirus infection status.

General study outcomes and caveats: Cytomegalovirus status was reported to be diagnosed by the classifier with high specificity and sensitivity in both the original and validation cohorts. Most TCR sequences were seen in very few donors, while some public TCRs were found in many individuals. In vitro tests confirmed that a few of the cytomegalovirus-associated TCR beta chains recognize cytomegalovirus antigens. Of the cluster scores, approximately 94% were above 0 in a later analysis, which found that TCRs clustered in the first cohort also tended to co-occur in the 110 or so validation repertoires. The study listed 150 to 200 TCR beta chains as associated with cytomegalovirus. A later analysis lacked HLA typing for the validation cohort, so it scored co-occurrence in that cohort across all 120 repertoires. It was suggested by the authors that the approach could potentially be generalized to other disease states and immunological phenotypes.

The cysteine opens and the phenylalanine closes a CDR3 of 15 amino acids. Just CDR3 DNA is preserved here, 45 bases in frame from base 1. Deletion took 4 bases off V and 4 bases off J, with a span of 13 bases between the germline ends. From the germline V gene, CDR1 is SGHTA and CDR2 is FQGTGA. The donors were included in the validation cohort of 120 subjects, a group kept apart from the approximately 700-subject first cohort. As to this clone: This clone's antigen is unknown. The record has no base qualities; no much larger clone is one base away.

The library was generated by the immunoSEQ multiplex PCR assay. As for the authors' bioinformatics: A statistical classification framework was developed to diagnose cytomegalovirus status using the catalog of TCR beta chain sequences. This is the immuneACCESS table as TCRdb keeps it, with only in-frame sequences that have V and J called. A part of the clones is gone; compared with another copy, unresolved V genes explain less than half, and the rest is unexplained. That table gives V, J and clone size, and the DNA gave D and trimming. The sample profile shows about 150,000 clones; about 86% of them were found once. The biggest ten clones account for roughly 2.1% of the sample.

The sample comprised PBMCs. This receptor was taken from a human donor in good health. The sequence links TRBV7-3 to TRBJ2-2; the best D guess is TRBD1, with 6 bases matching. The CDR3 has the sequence CASSSKTGTTGELFF. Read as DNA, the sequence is TGTGCCAGCAGCTCAAAAACAGGGACCACCGGGGAGCTGTTTTTT. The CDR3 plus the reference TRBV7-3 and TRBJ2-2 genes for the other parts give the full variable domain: GAGVSQTPSNKVTEKGKYVELRCDPISGHTALYWYRQSLGQGPEFLIYFQGTGAADDSGLPNDRFFAVRPEGSVSTLKIQRTERGDSAVYLCASSSKTGTTGELFFGEGSRLTVL.